This T cell receptor beta chain was sequenced during a study of T cells after yellow fever vaccination. Study-wide points: The presence of abundant clonotypes contaminating from the bulk population was possible in FACS-sorted repertoires. The appearance of a small share of clonotypes in both CD4 and CD8 compartments was observed.

Of note for this clonotype: Its antigen remains unknown.

Conversion of TCR transcripts into cDNA relied on 5'RACE template switching, which added a universal primer site and UMIs. TCRdb reanalysed the 5' RACE reads using MiXCR and keeps one entry per CDR3 protein. The sample contains approximately 300,000 distinct CDR3 sequences, roughly a tenth of which appear only once. The source is a man in his late teens or twenties who received the YFV17D yellow fever vaccine. Sequenced here: CD4+ T cells sorted from PBMCs, sampled 45 days after the yellow fever booster vaccination.

The CDR3 region is CASSQAALAKNIQYF. DNA for the CDR3: TGTGCCAGCAGCCAAGCGGCCTTAGCCAAAAACATTCAGTACTTC. The genes are TRBV3-1 and TRBJ2-4; D call uncertain. Per the germline V gene, CDR1 is LGHDT and CDR2 is YNNKEL (reference sequence). The V gene lost 1 base and the J gene lost 0 bases, with 7 bases spanning the gap. The CDR3 sequence is 15 residues long.